Listed here is a single T cell receptor beta chain. Its antigen remains unidentified. This entry belongs to a study of cytomegalovirus exposure and HLA in healthy donors. The PCR made use of 60 Vbeta and 13 Jbeta primers. Assay used: immunoSEQ multiplex PCR; TCRdb lists only in-frame clones, some missing. The profile shows around 240,000 clones, about four fifths of them singletons. General study findings and limits: A cluster of highly shared sequence variants was likely a sequencing artifact. The classifier reportedly diagnosed cytomegalovirus status with high sensitivity and specificity.

This CDR3 is 14 amino acids long. Germline CDR1 is KGHSH and CDR2 is LQKENI. With V trimmed by 6 bases and J by 3 bases, 5 bases remained unmatched. This receptor was identified in a woman aged 40 to 50 in good health and CMV-seropositive. The sequenced sample was PBMCs. This rearrangement joins TRBV18 to TRBJ2-3; the match to TRBD2 covers 8 bases. The CDR3 is CASSPSGRTDTQYF. Written as DNA, the CDR3 is TGTGCCAGCTCTCCCAGCGGGAGAACAGATACGCAGTATTTT.